The sequence of this T cell receptor beta chain was determined in a study of T cell repertoires in cytomegalovirus infection. Study-level points and caveats: Ex vivo responses were dominated by HLA-C-restricted CMV-specific TCR beta clonotypes.

A remark on this clonotype: The antigen is undetermined.

TCRdb ran MiXCR on the reads and lists one entry per CDR3 protein. The sample yields 49,000 or so distinct CDR3 sequences, approximately 19% seen once. The V and J ends lost 9 bases and 1 base respectively, with 2 bases between them. CDR1 is SEHNR and CDR2 is FQNEAQ in the germline V gene (reference sequence). The CDR3 totals 10 residues. V and J are TRBV7-9 and TRBJ2-3; D unresolved. This clonotype was sampled from a human donor in good health (CMV status not recorded). Some clones in this sample may be carry-over from other donors' samples. The source was CD8+ T cells from cultured PBMCs, collected from culture after CMV antigen stimulation. CDR3 residues: CARGTDTQYF. DNA for the CDR3: TGTGCCAGAGGCACAGATACGCAGTATTTT. The full variable domain, its missing parts supplied by reference TRBV7-9 and TRBJ2-3, is DTGVSQNPRHKITKRGQNVTFRCDPISEHNRLYWYRQTLGQGPEFLTYFQNEAQLEKSRLLSDRFSAERPKGSFSTLEIQRTEQGDSAMYLCARGTDTQYFGPGTRLTVL.